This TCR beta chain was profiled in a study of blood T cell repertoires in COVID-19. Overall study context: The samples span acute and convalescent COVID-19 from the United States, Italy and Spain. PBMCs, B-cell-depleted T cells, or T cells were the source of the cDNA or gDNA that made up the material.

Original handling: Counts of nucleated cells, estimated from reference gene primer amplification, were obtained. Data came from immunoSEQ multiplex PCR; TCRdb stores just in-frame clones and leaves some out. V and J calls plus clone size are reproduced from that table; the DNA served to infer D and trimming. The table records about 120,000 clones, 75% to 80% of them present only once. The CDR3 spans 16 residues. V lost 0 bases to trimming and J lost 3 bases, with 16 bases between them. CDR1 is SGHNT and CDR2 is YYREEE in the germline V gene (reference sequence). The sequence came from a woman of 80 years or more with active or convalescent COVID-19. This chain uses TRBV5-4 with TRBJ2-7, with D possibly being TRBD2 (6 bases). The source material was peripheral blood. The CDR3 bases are TGTGCCAGCAGCTTGGATGGAGACTCGGGGGTCTACGAGCAGTACTTC. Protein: CASSLDGDSGVYEQYF.